Listed below are T cell receptor beta chains from one sample, sequenced in a study of blood T cell repertoires in COVID-19. Produced via immunoSEQ multiplex PCR; TCRdb's table is partial and in-frame only. The sample lists about 250,000 clones; 65% to 90% were seen once. Sequencing was performed on PBMCs or T cells enriched from blood (not recorded which). All receptors derive from a woman aged 50 to 60 with acute COVID-19. CDR3s leave out the opening cysteine and the closing phenylalanine or tryptophan. Fields, in order: V gene, clone size, J gene, CDR3 protein. Clone sizes are given selectively: once, few, many, or a class where the clone is expanded.

>TRBV9|-|TRBJ1-3
ASSAPTGPLGGDSGNTIY
>TRBV27|-|TRBJ2-7
ASSLLKTGGFYEQY
>TRBV12-3/TRBV12-4|-|TRBJ2-7
ASSFNRGNEQY
>TRBV6-2/TRBV6-3|once|TRBJ2-7
ASSYPGTVTYEQY
>TRBV7-3|-|TRBJ1-4
ASSLTGLSNEKLF
>TRBV12-3/TRBV12-4|-|TRBJ1-2
ASSLELIYGYT
>TRBV20-1|-|TRBJ1-4
SASQEGEKLF
>TRBV6-4|-|TRBJ2-2
ASSDSRQPGKLF
>TRBV4-1|-|TRBJ2-2
ASSQESPPGHTGELF
>TRBV10-3|-|TRBJ1-5
ARPRGIDQPQH
>TRBV7-9|-|TRBJ1-4
ASSLDIQTSVGLF
>TRBV14|-|TRBJ2-5
ASSQTGTSWETQY
>TRBV7-9|-|TRBJ2-3
ASSMDSVEDTQY
>TRBV19|-|TRBJ1-2
ASSREGGGYT
>TRBV9|-|TRBJ1-4
ASNAGGANEKLF
>TRBV3-1/TRBV3-2|-|TRBJ1-2
ASSQRQGDYGYT
>TRBV11-2|-|TRBJ2-1
ASGTTRGDPNSYNEQF
>TRBV10-2|-|TRBJ2-7
ASSPGVAGDYEQY
>TRBV7-2|-|TRBJ2-5
ASSPIGGTQY
>TRBV28|-|TRBJ2-3
ASSYQGARFTDTQY
>TRBV19|-|TRBJ1-2
ASSSPTGHGYT
>TRBV13|-|TRBJ1-2
AAQLRQDLNYGYT
>TRBV3-1/TRBV3-2|-|TRBJ2-7
ASSQASGAPYEQY
>TRBV29-1|-|TRBJ2-1
SVDGLPGPGGQF
>TRBV7-9|-|TRBJ1-2
ASSHRTGRNYGYT
>TRBV10-2|-|TRBJ1-1
ASNLKLDRHIEAF
>TRBV9|-|TRBJ1-6
ASSGGQGSYNSPLH
>TRBV4-3|-|TRBJ1-1
ASSQQSSGNTEAF